A single TCR beta chain is shown here with its context. Its antigen remains unidentified. These data are taken from a study of blood T cells in healthy people across ages. Isolation recovered at least 7 million PBMCs from every sample. Study-wide findings and caveats: With unsorted PBMCs, a conclusive comparison of naive versus antigen-experienced cells was not possible. Investigators viewed diversity estimates from one million T cells as underestimates, the study reported.

This CDR3 spans 15 amino acids. From germline, CDR1 is DFQATT and CDR2 SNEGSKA (reference sequence). V shed 5 bases and J 2 bases; nucleotides not matched to a gene: 4. Together with a sample-barcoded 5' primer, a J-beta primer mix was included in a second PCR lasting about 6 to 11 cycles. At least 2.5 million CDR3-containing paired-end reads were obtained per sample. TCRdb independently ran MiXCR on the 5' RACE reads; one entry per CDR3 protein. Seen here are more than 700,000 distinct CDR3 sequences, approximately 55% observed once, and the top ten hold about 42%. This sequence was found in a man older than 75 in good health. The V gene is TRBV20-1, the J gene TRBJ2-1; 12 bases are a match to TRBD2. Material: blood. The CDR3 here is CSARGLAGTYNEQFF. CDR3 in DNA: TGCAGTGCTCGTGGACTAGCGGGGACCTACAATGAGCAGTTCTTC.